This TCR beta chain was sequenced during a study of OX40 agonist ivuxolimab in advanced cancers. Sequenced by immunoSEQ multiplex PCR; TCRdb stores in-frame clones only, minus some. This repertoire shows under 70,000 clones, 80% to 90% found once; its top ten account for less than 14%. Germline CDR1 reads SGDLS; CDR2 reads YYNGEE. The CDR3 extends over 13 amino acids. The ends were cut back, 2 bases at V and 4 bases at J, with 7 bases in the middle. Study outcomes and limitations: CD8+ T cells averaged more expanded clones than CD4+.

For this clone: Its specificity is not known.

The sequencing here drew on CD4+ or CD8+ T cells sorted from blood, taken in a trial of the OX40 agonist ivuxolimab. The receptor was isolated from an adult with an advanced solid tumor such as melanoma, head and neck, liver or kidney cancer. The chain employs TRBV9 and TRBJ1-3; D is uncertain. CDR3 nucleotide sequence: TGTGCCAGCAGCGTGAATATCGGAAACACCATATATTTT. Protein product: CASSVNIGNTIYF.